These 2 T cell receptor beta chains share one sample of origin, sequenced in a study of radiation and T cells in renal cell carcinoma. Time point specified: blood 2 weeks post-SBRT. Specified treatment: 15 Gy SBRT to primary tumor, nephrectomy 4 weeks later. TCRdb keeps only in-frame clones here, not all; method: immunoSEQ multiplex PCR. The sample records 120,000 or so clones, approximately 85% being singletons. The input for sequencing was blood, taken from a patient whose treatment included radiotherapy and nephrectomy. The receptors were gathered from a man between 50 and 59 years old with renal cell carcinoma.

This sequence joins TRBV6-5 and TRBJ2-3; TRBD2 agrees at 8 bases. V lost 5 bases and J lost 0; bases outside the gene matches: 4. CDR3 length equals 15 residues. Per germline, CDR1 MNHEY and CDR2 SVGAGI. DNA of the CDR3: TGTGCCAGCAGTATCACTAGCGGAAGCACAGATACGCAGTATTTT. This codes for CASSITSGSTDTQYF.

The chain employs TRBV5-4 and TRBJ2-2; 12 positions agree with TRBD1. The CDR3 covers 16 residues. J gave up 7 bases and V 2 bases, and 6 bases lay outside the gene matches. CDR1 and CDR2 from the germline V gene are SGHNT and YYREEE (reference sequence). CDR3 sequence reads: CASSLAGTGGLGELFF. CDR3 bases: TGTGCCAGCAGCTTAGCCGGGACAGGGGGCCTCGGGGAGCTGTTTTTT.